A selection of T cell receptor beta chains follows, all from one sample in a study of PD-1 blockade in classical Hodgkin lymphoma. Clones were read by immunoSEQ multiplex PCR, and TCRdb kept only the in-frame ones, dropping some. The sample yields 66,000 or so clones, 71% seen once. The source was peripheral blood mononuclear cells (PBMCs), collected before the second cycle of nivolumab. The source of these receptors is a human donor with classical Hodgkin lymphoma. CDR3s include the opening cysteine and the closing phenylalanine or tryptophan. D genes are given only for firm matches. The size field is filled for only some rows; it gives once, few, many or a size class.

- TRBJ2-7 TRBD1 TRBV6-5 CASSYSTGGFYEQYF TGTGCCAGCAGTTACTCGACAGGGGGCTTCTACGAGCAGTACTTC
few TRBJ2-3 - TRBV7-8 CASSLVPLGTSTDTQYF TGTGCCAGCAGCTTAGTCCCGCTAGGGACTAGCACAGATACGCAGTATTTT
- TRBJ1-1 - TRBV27 CASSLQGGWRQKTEAFF TGTGCCAGCAGTTTACAAGGGGGATGGAGGCAGAAAACTGAAGCTTTCTTT
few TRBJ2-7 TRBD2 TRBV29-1 CSYSGRAGSEQYF TGCAGCTATTCCGGGAGGGCGGGGTCCGAGCAGTACTTC
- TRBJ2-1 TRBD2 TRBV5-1 CASSLGGTSSYNEQFF TGCGCCAGCAGCTTGGGGGGGACTAGCTCCTACAATGAGCAGTTCTTC
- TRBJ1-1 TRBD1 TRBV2 CATKDREGGAFF TGTGCCACAAAGGACAGGGAGGGGGGAGCTTTCTTT
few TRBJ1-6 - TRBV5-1 CASGTTNSPLHF TGCGCCAGCGGGACTACCAATTCACCCCTCCACTTT
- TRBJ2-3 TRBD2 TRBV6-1 CASSSGTRVPDTQYF TGTGCCAGCAGTTCCGGGACTAGGGTGCCAGATACGCAGTATTTT
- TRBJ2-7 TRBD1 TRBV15 CATSRDAGGYYEQYF TGTGCCACCAGCAGAGATGCAGGGGGCTACTACGAGCAGTACTTC
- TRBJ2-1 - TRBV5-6 CASSLDVYNEQFF TGTGCCAGCAGCCTAGACGTGTACAATGAGCAGTTCTTC
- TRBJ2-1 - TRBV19 CASKAPGVGSYNEQFF TGTGCCAGTAAAGCCCCAGGCGTGGGCTCCTACAATGAGCAGTTCTTC
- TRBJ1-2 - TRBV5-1 CASSIRRNGFYGYTF TGCGCCAGCAGCATCCGGCGAAACGGTTTCTATGGCTACACCTTC
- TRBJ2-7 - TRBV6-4 CASSDSGGRDGEQYF TGTGCCAGCAGTGACTCTGGGGGGCGGGATGGGGAGCAGTACTTC
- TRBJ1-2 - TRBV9 CASSGQSGEGYTF TGTGCCAGCAGCGGCCAGTCCGGAGAGGGCTACACCTTC
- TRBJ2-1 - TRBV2 CASSENTGSYNEQFF TGTGCCAGCAGTGAAAACACAGGGAGCTACAATGAGCAGTTCTTC
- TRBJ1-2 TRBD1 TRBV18 CASSPSGQGVMFGYTF TGTGCCAGCTCACCCTCGGGACAGGGGGTTATGTTTGGCTACACCTTC
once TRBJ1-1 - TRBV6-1 CASKTMIGGSTEAFF TGTGCCAGCAAGACCATGATAGGTGGGAGCACTGAAGCTTTCTTT
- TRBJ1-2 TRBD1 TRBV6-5 CASSSQLRDRAGYTF TGTGCCAGCAGCTCTCAACTCCGGGACAGGGCTGGCTACACCTTC
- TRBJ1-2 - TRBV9 CASSPGPKGGYTF TGTGCCAGCAGCCCGGGACCTAAAGGTGGCTACACCTTC
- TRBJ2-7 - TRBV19 CASSMDRSSYEQYF TGTGCCAGTAGTATGGATCGGAGCTCCTACGAGCAGTACTTC
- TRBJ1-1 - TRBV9 CASSVDGGENTEAFF TGTGCCAGCAGCGTAGACGGGGGAGAGAACACTGAAGCTTTCTTT
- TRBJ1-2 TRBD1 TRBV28 CASSLDRGGIGYTF TGTGCCAGCAGTTTGGACAGGGGAGGAATTGGCTACACCTTC
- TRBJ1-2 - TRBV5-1 CASSYTSGRGPGGGYTF TGCGCCAGCAGTTACACTTCTGGCCGGGGTCCCGGTGGGGGCTACACCTTC
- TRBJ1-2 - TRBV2 CASSAGKSVGGYTF TGTGCCAGCAGTGCAGGGAAGAGTGTGGGGGGCTACACCTTC
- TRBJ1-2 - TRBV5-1 CASSLAGKTSYGYTF TGCGCCAGCAGCTTGGCCGGAAAGACTAGCTATGGCTACACCTTC
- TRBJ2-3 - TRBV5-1 CASSLVGRGPDTQYF TGCGCCAGCAGCTTGGTAGGCAGGGGCCCAGATACGCAGTATTTT
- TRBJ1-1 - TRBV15 CATSRGTNTEAFF TGTGCCACCAGCAGAGGCACGAACACTGAAGCTTTCTTT
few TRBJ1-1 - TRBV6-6 CASSYPPENTEAFF TGTGCCAGCAGTTATCCCCCCGAGAACACTGAAGCTTTCTTT
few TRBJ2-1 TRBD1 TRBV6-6 CASSPTGTLYNEQFF TGTGCCAGCAGTCCGACAGGGACCCTTTACAATGAGCAGTTCTTC
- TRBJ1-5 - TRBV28 CASSPHEGWQPQHF TGTGCCAGCAGTCCCCACGAGGGTTGGCAGCCCCAGCATTTT
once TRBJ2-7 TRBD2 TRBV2 CASSAPLGLAGASYEQYF TGTGCCAGCAGTGCGCCCCTAGGACTAGCGGGAGCATCCTACGAGCAGTACTTC
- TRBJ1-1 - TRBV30 CAWMNTEAFF TGTGCCTGGATGAACACTGAAGCTTTCTTT
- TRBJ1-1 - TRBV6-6 CASSYASSGVTEAFF TGTGCCAGCAGTTACGCATCATCAGGGGTGACTGAAGCTTTCTTT
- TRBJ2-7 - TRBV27 CASSLGAGYPYEQYF TGTGCCAGCAGTTTAGGCGCAGGGTACCCCTACGAGCAGTACTTC
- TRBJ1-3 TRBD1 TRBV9 CASRDRASNTIYF TGTGCCAGCAGGGACAGGGCGTCGAACACCATATATTTT
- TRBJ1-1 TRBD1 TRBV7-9 CASSPRQGNTEAFF TGTGCCAGCAGCCCCCGACAGGGGAACACTGAAGCTTTCTTT
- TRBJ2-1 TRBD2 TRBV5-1 CASSRWTSGPLDEQFF TGCGCCAGCAGCAGGTGGACTAGCGGCCCCCTGGATGAGCAGTTCTTC
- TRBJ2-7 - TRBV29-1 CSVGAGDGEQYF TGCAGCGTTGGAGCAGGGGATGGCGAGCAGTACTTC
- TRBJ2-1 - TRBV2 CASSEALTKEFF TGTGCCAGCAGTGAAGCGCTGACGAAAGAGTTCTTC
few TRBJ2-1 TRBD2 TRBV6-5 CASSYWLAGGGEQFF TGTGCCAGCAGTTATTGGCTAGCGGGAGGTGGTGAGCAGTTCTTC
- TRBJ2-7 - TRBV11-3 CASSLISVGDGAYEQYF TGTGCCAGCAGCTTAATCTCGGTCGGAGACGGGGCCTACGAGCAGTACTTC